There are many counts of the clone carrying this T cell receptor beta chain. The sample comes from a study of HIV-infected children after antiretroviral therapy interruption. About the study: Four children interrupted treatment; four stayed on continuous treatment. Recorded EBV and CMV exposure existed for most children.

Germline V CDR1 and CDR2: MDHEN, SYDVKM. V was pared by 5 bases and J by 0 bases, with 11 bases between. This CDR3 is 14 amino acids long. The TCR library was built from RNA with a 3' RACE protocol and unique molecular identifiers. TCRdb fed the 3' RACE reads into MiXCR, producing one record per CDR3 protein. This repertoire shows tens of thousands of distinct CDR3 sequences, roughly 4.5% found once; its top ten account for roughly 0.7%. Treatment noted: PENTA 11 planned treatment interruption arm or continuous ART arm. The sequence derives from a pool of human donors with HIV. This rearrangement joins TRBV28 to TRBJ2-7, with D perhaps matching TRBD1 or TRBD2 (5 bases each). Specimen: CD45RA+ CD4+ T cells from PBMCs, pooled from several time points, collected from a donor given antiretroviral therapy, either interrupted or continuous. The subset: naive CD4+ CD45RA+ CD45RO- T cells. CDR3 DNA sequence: TGTGCCAGCAGTAGCGGACAATCCTCCTACGAGCAGTACTTC. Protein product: CASSSGQSSYEQYF.